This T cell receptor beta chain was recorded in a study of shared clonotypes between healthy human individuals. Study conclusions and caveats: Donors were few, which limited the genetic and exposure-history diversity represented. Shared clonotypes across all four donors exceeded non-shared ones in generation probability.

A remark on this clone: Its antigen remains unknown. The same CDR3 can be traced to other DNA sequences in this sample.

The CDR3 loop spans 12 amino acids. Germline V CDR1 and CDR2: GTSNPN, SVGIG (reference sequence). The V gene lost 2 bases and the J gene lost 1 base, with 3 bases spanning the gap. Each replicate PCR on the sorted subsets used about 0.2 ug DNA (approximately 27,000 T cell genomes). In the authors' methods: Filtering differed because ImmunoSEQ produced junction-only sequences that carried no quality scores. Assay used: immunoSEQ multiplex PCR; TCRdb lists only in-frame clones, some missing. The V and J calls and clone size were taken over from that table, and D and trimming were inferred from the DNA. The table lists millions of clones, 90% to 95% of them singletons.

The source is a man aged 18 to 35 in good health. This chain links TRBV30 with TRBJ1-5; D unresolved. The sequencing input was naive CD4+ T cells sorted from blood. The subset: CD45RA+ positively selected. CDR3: CAWSTSNQPQHF. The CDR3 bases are TGTGCCTGGAGTACGAGCAATCAGCCCCAGCATTTT.